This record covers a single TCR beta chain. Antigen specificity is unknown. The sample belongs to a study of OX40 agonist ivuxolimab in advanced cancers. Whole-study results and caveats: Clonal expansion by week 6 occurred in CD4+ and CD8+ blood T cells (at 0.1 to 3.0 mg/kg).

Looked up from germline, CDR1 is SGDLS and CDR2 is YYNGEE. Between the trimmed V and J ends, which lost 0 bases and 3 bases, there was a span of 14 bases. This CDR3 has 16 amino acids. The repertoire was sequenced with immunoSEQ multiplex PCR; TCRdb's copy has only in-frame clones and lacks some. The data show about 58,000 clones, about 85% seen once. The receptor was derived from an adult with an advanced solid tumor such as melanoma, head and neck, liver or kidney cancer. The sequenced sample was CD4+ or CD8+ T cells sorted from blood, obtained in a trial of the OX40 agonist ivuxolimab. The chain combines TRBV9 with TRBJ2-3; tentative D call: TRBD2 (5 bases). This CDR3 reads CASSVGSGVATDTQYF. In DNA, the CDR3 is TGTGCCAGCAGCGTAGGCTCTGGGGTAGCGACAGATACGCAGTATTTT.